This TCR beta chain stems from a study of neurological immune-mediated disorders (dated by TCRdb to between 2017 and 2020). At the level of the whole study: Among the approximately 35 multiple sclerosis patients, relapsing-remitting MS accounted for around 30 and secondary progressive MS accounted for 3. The cohort was made up of 60 to 75 subjects, consisting of some 14 HAM/TSP patients, 35 or so multiple sclerosis patients and some 20 healthy controls. Longitudinal samples, technical triplicates and paired sorted CD4+ and CD8+ T-cell subsets, alongside PBMC samples, were included among the approximately 98 TCR-beta libraries. Peripheral blood TCR-beta repertoires from HTLV-I-associated myelopathy (HAM/TSP) patients, multiple sclerosis patients and healthy controls were compared by UMI-based sequencing. What the authors observed across the whole study: The highest TCR clonal expansion was observed in HAM/TSP patients, whereas the lowest was observed in MS patients, even when compared with healthy controls. No association of the MS cluster with clinical or MRI features was observed, and the need for larger cohorts was stated by the authors. Repertoires from 18 of 34 MS patients were grouped by phylogenetic analysis into a cluster of related CDR3 sequences, suggesting a possible repertoire-level signature. No identical CDR3 amino acid sequences were shared among expanded clones across subjects, suggesting private TCR-beta repertoires in all groups.

For the sorted-subset TCR libraries, the starting material was about 930,000 sorted CD4+ or CD8+ T cells. Multiple sclerosis patients were enrolled in a US clinical protocol evaluating disease progression by magnetic resonance imaging. PBMCs were separated from peripheral blood using Ficoll-Hypaque density gradient centrifugation and then cryopreserved in liquid nitrogen. The study also sequenced paired sorted CD4+ and CD8+ subsets from healthy controls, HAM/TSP patients and MS patients. As concerns this clonotype: What this receptor recognizes is not known. Per-nucleotide qualities are absent, and no much larger clonotype sits a single base away.

To synthesize cDNA, template-switch 5'RACE was performed with a primer carrying a 10-nucleotide random unique molecular identifier so that each TCR transcript was tagged. Over 180 million TCR-beta sequences, covering 15-18 subjects, were produced in each sequencing run. The RNeasy kit was used to extract total RNA. TCR-beta VDJ regions were amplified with primers for the TCR constant region and the 5'RACE anchor, using the KAPA Real-time Library Amplification kit. Sample indexes and Illumina adaptors were added in a first PCR, after which library yield was increased in a second PCR. The roughly 650 bp TCR product was size-selected on a 2% E-gel SizeSelection system after Ampure bead purification. Library quality was checked on a Bioanalyzer, concentration was measured with Qubit, and libraries were quantified with the Kapa Library Quantification kit before pooling. An Illumina HiSeq 2500 sequenced the libraries paired-end 2 x 150 bp. To increase sequence diversity, roughly 25-31% phiX was spiked into each library pool. From the authors' description of their analysis: Quality-filtered reads were processed with the UMI-based MiGEC pipeline, which removed over 85% of raw TCR sequences during error correction. VDJ genes were aligned to IMGT germline references, and clonotypes were defined by unique CDR3 amino acid sequence plus V-J genes. VDJtools evaluated clonal expansion, Shannon diversity and CDR3 relatedness (CalcPairwiseDistances, ClusterSamples); CLCbio workbench built phylogenetic trees. Expanded clones were defined as having at least 8 unique UMIs, based on coefficient-of-variation modelling across technical triplicates. TCRdb reworked the public reads: Q25 trimming with fastp, MiXCR clone assembly, productive beta chains retained. Identical CDR3 proteins give one entry, which carries the most common genes and DNA. These V and J calls derive from TCRdb rather than the authors' analysis. Counted in this sample were roughly 48,000 distinct CDR3 sequences; 4.5% to 7% of them appeared once. Roughly 1.4% of the sample is held by the ten biggest clonotypes.

The TCR comes from a woman under 30 with multiple sclerosis. Sequenced: CD4+ T cells from blood.

CDR3 sequence: CASSVGGRLNTEAFF. In nucleotides, the sequence is TGTGCCAGCAGCGTAGGTGGCAGGTTGAACACTGAAGCTTTCTTT. In this chain, TRBV9 is recombined with TRBJ1-1; no D gene is confidently identified. V and J lose 0 bases and 0 bases, and a span of 9 bases separates them. From cysteine to phenylalanine, the CDR3 is 15 amino acids long. Only the CDR3 part of the read is kept: 45 bases, read in frame from the first base. From a lookup of the germline V gene, CDR1 and CDR2 are SGDLS and YYNGEE.